These T cell receptor beta chains were read from a single sample in a study of response to subunit inactivated influenza vaccine. Via MiXCR, TCRdb re-called the RT-PCR reads, giving one row per CDR3 protein. The table records just over 300,000 distinct CDR3 sequences, around 22% of them present only once. Specimen: PBMCs from blood, collected about 20 months after vaccination. These TCRs come from a man in his fifties or sixties who received an inactivated influenza vaccine. CDR3s leave out the opening cysteine and the closing phenylalanine or tryptophan. Fields, in order: V gene, J gene, clone size, CDR3 protein. Size is omitted from some rows. Given values are once, few, many or a class for expanded clones.

>TRBV12-3/TRBV12-4|TRBJ2-7|few
ASSLGLAGSAYEQY
>TRBV6-4|TRBJ1-2|few
ASSEGQGGYGYT
>TRBV5-1|TRBJ2-1|.
ASSLMPEGMNEQF
>TRBV6-5|TRBJ2-4|.
ASSYSGGGKNIQY
>TRBV7-6|TRBJ2-7|few
ASSLFLAEGMYEQY
>TRBV11-2|TRBJ1-1|few
ASSLGGVGGLTEAF
>TRBV20-1|TRBJ1-1|few
SASPPGTVNTEAF
>TRBV20-1|TRBJ2-1|.
SAKTGLAGGRSAYNEQF
>TRBV5-1|TRBJ1-1|few
ASSPPASGVMNTEAF
>TRBV28|TRBJ2-7|.
ASSFRGPPFSYEQY
>TRBV2|TRBJ2-1|few
ASSVPAGTSGYNEQF
>TRBV29-1|TRBJ2-5|few
SGRQGNQETQY
>TRBV25-1|TRBJ1-6|few
ASSEFGKSLH
>TRBV10-3|TRBJ1-1|.
AISDLGTEAF
>TRBV5-1|TRBJ1-1|few
ASSLEQGFGEAF
>TRBV4-1|TRBJ1-1|few
ASSQEWGTKAF
>TRBV7-8|TRBJ1-2|.
ASSLARAGYSRYGYT
>TRBV29-1|TRBJ1-2|.
SVDDGQGLNGYT
>TRBV5-1|TRBJ2-3|.
ASSLGQERTDTQY
>TRBV18|TRBJ2-7|few
ASSPEQSSYEQY
>TRBV4-3|TRBJ2-2|.
ASSQDFTLTGELF
>TRBV12-3/TRBV12-4|TRBJ1-5|many
ASSPTGYQPQH
>TRBV6-2/TRBV6-3|TRBJ1-5|many
ASSRTENQPQH
>TRBV12-3/TRBV12-4|TRBJ2-1|few
ASSSGTSGSEF
>TRBV5-1|TRBJ1-6|few
ASSSGQATGSYNSPLH
>TRBV12-3/TRBV12-4|TRBJ1-4|few
ASSLYGNEKLF
>TRBV4-1|TRBJ2-7|.
ASSQIDSPYEQY
>TRBV7-2|TRBJ1-5|.
ASSHFDQPQH
>TRBV29-1|TRBJ2-7|.
SVAPSRIGLEQY
>TRBV6-5|TRBJ1-4|.
ASSYSPGGTEKLF
>TRBV12-3/TRBV12-4|TRBJ1-2|.
ASSGWAYGYT
>TRBV7-2|TRBJ1-5|.
ASKLGGGWGPQH
>TRBV12-3/TRBV12-4|TRBJ2-3|few
ASSFNPLGLAGLFSTDTQY
>TRBV24-1|TRBJ1-1|.
APPPGRGNTEAF
>TRBV29-1|TRBJ2-1|.
SVRTPGEQF
>TRBV4-2|TRBJ2-4|few
ASSQANIQY
>TRBV7-2|TRBJ2-1|.
ASSFGLAGLQGEQF
>TRBV4-1|TRBJ1-5|.
ASSQGGAHSQPQH
>TRBV7-9|TRBJ1-1|few
ASSHEGARTEAF
>TRBV7-8|TRBJ1-4|.
ASSLSRAFGANEKLF
>TRBV20-1|TRBJ2-5|.
SAIADQETQY
>TRBV20-1|TRBJ1-1|.
SATGWEFAEAF
>TRBV2|TRBJ2-7|.
ASRNRGWYEQY
>TRBV20-1|TRBJ2-1|.
SARVSGTRGYNEQF
>TRBV28|TRBJ2-5|few
ASSLGVGRGLGETQY
>TRBV20-1|TRBJ2-5|few
SASPIAGSQETQY
>TRBV20-1|TRBJ1-1|many
SAVLGRTAEAF
>TRBV5-4|TRBJ1-1|.
ASTLSGSQNTEAF
>TRBV18|TRBJ1-4|few
ASSLGQGAEKLF
>TRBV19|TRBJ2-2|few
ASSIGRGSFTGELF
>TRBV11-2|TRBJ2-3|.
ASSRAELADGLADTQY
>TRBV4-2|TRBJ1-1|few
ASIGRGGSPAEAF
>TRBV7-9|TRBJ1-1|few
ASSWGTGGPWTEAF
>TRBV7-8|TRBJ2-3|once
ASSLRDGHTDTQY
>TRBV5-1|TRBJ1-4|.
ASSFDRQPNEKLF
>TRBV18|TRBJ1-2|few
ASSPAAISGYT
>TRBV20-1|TRBJ2-5|.
SARSSGRQETQY
>TRBV5-1|TRBJ2-1|many
ASSLVGGPYNEQF
>TRBV15|TRBJ1-1|.
ATSRDGTEAF
>TRBV20-1|TRBJ1-5|.
SASSDGGYQPQH